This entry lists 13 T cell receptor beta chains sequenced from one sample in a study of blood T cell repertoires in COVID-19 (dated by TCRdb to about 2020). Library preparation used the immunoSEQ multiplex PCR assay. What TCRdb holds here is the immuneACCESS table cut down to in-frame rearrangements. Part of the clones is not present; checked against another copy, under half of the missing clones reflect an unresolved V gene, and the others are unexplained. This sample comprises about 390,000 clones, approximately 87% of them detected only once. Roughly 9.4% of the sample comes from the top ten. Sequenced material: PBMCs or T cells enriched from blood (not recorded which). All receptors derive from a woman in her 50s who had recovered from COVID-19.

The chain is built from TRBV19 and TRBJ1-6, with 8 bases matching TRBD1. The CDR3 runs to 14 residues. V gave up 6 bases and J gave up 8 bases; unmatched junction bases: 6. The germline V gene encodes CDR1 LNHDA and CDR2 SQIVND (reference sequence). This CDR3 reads CASRLQGGDSPLHF. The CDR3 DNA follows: TGTGCCAGTAGGCTACAGGGGGGAGATTCACCCCTCCACTTT.

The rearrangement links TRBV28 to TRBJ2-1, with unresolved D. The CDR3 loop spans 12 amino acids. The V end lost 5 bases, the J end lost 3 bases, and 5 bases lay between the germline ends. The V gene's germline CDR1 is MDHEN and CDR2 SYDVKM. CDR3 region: CASSQNYNEQFF. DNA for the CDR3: TGTGCCAGCAGTCAAAACTACAATGAGCAGTTCTTC.

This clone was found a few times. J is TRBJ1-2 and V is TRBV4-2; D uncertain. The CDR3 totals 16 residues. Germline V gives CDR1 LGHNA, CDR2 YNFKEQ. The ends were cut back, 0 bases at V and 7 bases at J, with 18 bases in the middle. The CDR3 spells CASSQDVSQRRSGYTF. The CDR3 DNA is TGTGCCAGCAGCCAAGATGTCTCGCAAAGGAGGTCTGGCTACACCTTC.

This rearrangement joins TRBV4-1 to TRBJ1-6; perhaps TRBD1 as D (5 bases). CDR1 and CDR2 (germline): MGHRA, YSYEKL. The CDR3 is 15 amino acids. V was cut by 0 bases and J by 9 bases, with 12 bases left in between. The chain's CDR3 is CASSQETRAASPLHF. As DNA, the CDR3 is TGCGCCAGCAGCCAAGAAACCAGGGCTGCTTCACCCCTCCACTTT.

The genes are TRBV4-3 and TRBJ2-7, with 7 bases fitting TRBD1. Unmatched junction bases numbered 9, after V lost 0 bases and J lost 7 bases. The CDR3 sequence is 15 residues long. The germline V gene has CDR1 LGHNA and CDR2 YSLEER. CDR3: CASSQEGKGAGEQYF. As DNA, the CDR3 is TGCGCCAGCAGCCAAGAGGGGAAGGGGGCAGGAGAGCAGTACTTC.

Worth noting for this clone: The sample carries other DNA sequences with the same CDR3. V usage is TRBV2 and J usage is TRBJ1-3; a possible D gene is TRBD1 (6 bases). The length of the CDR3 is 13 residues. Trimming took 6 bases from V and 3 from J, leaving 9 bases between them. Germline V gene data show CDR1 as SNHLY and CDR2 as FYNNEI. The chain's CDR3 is CASRQDSGNTIYF. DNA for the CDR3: TGTGCCAGCAGGCAGGACAGTGGAAACACCATATATTTT. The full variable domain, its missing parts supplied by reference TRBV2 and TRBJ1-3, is EPEVTQTPSHQVTQMGQEVILRCVPISNHLYFYWYRQILGQKVEFLVSFYNNEISEKSEIFDDQFSVERPDGSNFTLKIRSTKLEDSAMYFCASRQDSGNTIYFGEGSWLTVV.

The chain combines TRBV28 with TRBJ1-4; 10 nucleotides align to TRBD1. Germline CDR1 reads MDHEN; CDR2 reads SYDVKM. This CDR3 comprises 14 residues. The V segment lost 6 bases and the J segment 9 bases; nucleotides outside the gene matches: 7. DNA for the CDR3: TGTGCCAGCAGACAGAGACAGGGGGCGAAAAAACTGTTTTTT. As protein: CASRQRQGAKKLFF.

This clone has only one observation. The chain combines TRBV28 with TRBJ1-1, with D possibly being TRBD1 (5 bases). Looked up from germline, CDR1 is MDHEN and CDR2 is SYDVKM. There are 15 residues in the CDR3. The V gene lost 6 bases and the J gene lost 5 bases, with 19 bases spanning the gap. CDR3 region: CASSQGTLRSTEAFF. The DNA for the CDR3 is TGTGCCAGCAGCCAAGGGACTCTCCGCTCGACTGAAGCTTTCTTT.

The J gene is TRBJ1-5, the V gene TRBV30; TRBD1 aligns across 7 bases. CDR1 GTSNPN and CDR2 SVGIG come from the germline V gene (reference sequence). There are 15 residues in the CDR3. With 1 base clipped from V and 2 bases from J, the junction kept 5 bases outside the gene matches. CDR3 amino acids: CAWSGGQSGNQPQHF. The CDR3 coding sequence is TGTGCCTGGAGTGGGGGACAGTCGGGCAATCAGCCCCAGCATTTT.

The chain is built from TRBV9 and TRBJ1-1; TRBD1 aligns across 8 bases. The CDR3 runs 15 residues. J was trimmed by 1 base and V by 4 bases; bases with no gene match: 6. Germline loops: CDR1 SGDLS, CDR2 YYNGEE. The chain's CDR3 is CASSFGQGRNTEAFF. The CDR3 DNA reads TGTGCCAGCAGCTTTGGACAGGGCAGGAACACTGAAGCTTTCTTT.

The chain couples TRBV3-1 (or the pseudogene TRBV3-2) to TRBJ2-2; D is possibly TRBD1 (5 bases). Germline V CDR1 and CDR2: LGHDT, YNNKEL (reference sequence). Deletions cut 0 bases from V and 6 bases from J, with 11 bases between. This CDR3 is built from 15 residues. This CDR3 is CASSQDIQGPGELFF. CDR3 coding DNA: TGTGCCAGCAGCCAAGATATCCAGGGTCCCGGGGAGCTGTTTTTT.

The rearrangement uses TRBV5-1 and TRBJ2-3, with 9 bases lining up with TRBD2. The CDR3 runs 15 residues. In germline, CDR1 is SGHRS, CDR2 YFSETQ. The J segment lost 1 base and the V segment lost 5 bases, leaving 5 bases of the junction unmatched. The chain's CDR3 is CASSLAGARTDTQYF. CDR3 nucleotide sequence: TGCGCCAGCAGTTTAGCGGGGGCCCGCACAGATACGCAGTATTTT.

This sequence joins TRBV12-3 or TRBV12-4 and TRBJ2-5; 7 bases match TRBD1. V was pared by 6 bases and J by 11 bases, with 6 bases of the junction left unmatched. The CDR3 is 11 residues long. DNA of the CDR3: TGTGCCAGCAGGTCGGGACAGCTTCAGTACTTC. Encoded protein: CASRSGQLQYF.